Described below is a single T cell receptor beta chain sequence and its context. The CDR3 is made up of 14 amino acids. The germline V gene has CDR1 LGHDT and CDR2 YNNKEL (reference sequence). V gave up 4 bases and J gave up 4 bases; unmatched junction bases: 6. The data originate from a study of T-cell reconstitution after alpha-beta-depleted transplantation in children. TCRbeta library construction was performed incorporating unique molecular identifiers. Using its own MiXCR run on the PCR reads, TCRdb lists one record per CDR3 protein. The sample carries 670,000 or so distinct CDR3 sequences, around 13% recorded once.

The chain links TRBV3-1 to TRBJ2-7; 8 bases map to TRBD2. The sequence came from a girl between 2 and 10 years old with congenital amegakaryocytic thrombocytopenia, due to receive a stem cell transplant. The sequencing used PBMCs, collected before TCRalphabeta/CD19-depleted stem cell transplant. The CDR3 here is CASSPLAGMYEQYF. The DNA of the CDR3 is TGTGCCAGCAGCCCCTTAGCGGGAATGTACGAGCAGTACTTC.